A single sample is the source of the 28 T cell receptor beta chains below, sequenced in a study of tumor and adjacent non-tumor tissue in lung cancer (dated by TCRdb to the late 2010s). Bulk unsorted tissue served as the source for RNA extraction, and RNA quality was assessed using a NanoDrop ND-1000 and an Agilent 2100. The library was built by means of multiplex PCR. Sequencing took place on an Illumina HiSeq 2500. TCRbeta libraries were built by three rounds of nested PCR using primers (Table S4), following protocols modified from ARM-PCR. TCRdb reprocessed the public reads (quality trimming at Q25 with fastp, clone calling with MiXCR) and kept in-frame beta chains. Each CDR3 protein gets just one entry, which takes the most common genes and DNA from the rows behind it. The sample table lists about 93,000 distinct CDR3 sequences, less than 75% of them with a count of one. The ten largest clones represent about 17% of the sample.

The sequenced sample consisted of lung tumor tissue. The receptors come from a man between 60 and 70 years old with non-small cell lung cancer.

In regard to this clonotype: Compared with germline, one end of the junction differs, possibly owing to a read error. V usage is TRBV28 and J usage is TRBJ1-5; D is ambiguous. The CDR3 spans 14 residues. The germline CDR1 and CDR2 sequences are MDHEN and SYDVKM. CDR3 coding DNA: TGTACCAGCAGTTTTCAAGGGAGCAATCAGCCCCAGCATTTT. As protein: CTSSFQGSNQPQHF. Supplemented by reference TRBV28 and TRBJ1-5, the full variable domain reads DVKVTQSSRYLVKRTGEKVFLECVQDMDHENMFWYRQDPGLGLRLIYFSYDVKMKEKGDIPEGYSVSREKKERFSLILESASTNQTSMYLCTSSFQGSNQPQHFGDGTRLSIL.

On this clonotype itself: A much larger clone differs from this one at a single base, so this may be a read error. The chain employs TRBV20-1 and TRBJ1-4; D is possibly TRBD1 (6 bases). This CDR3 contains 13 residues. Deletions cut 5 bases from V and 7 bases from J, with 14 bases between. Germline CDR1 is DFQATT and CDR2 is SNEGSKA (reference sequence). CDR3 residues: CSAHDGGGEKLFF. For the CDR3, the DNA is TGCAGTGCTCATGACGGAGGGGGTGAAAAACTGTTTTTT.

The chain employs TRBV4-2 and TRBJ2-1; a weak D match, TRBD2 (5 bases). V was shortened by 4 bases and J by 7 bases, with 17 bases between the two germline ends. The germline V gene has CDR1 LGHNA and CDR2 YNFKEQ. This CDR3 has 15 residues. CDR3 in DNA: TGTGCCAGCAGCCGAGAACTAGTGGGAGTTAATGAGCAGTTCTTC. Protein: CASSRELVGVNEQFF.

This clonotype was counted between two and nine times. A much larger clone is a single base away; this may be a read error. The CDR3 does not close with the conserved phenylalanine or tryptophan, likely indicating a read error. V is TRBV7-8 and J is TRBJ1-1, with D hard to call. The length of the CDR3 is 13 residues. Trimming removed 11 bases at V and 0 bases at J, with 13 bases between. CDR1 SGHVS and CDR2 FQNEAQ come from the germline V gene. CDR3 bases: TGTGCCCCCCGTCCCCCGATGAACACTGAAGCTTTCCTT. Translated: CAPRPPMNTEAFL.

About this clonotype itself: The conserved phenylalanine or tryptophan is not found at the CDR3 terminus, so this likely reflects a read error. This chain uses TRBV11-2 with TRBJ2-1, with a weak D call TRBD2 (5 bases). The length of the CDR3 is 15 residues. Trimming shortened V by 5 bases and J by 12 bases, and 23 bases separated the two germline ends. Germline loops: CDR1 SGHAT, CDR2 FQNNGV. CDR3 bases: TGTGCCAGCAGCCCGCACCGAGGGATGAGGGATGTGCAGTTCTCC. It specifies CASSPHRGMRDVQFS.

Comments on this clonotype: One end of the junction varies from germline; a read error may be responsible. J is TRBJ1-5 and V is TRBV6-6; D unresolved. Germline V CDR1 and CDR2: MNHNY, SVGAGI (reference sequence). This CDR3 is built from 17 residues. CDR3 nucleotide sequence: TGTGCTAGCAGGCCCCGGGTCACGGCGTTTGACAATCTGCCCCAGCATTTT. Residues: CASRPRVTAFDNLPQHF.

This clonotype occurred many times. The genes are TRBV5-6 and TRBJ2-3; maybe TRBD1 (5 bases). CDR1 is SGHDT, CDR2 YYEEEE, per germline. V lost 4 bases and J lost 1, with 19 bases in between. The CDR3 is made up of 17 amino acids. In nucleotides, the CDR3 is TGTGCCAGCAGCCCGACATCCTCCCAGGGTCGCACAGATACGCAGTATTTT. Amino acids: CASSPTSSQGRTDTQYF.

V usage is TRBV11-1 and J usage is TRBJ1-3; D may be TRBD1 (6 bases). Germline lookup yields CDR1 SGHAT and CDR2 FQDESV (reference sequence). The CDR3 covers 14 residues. The CDR3 DNA sequence: TGTGACACAGCCAAGGACAGCTCTGGAAACACCATATATTTT. It codes for CDTAKDSSGNTIYF. The whole variable domain, filled in from reference TRBV11-1 and TRBJ1-3, reads EAEVAQSPRYKITEKSQAVAFWCDPISGHATLYWYRQILGQGPELLVQFQDESVVDDSQLPKDRFSAERLKGVDSTLKIQPAELGDSAMYLCDTAKDSSGNTIYFGEGSWLTVV.

The CDR3 sequence: CGVEKNPAGVANEQFF. The CDR3 DNA reads as TGCGGAGTTGAAAAAAATCCAGCGGGAGTAGCCAATGAGCAGTTCTTC. The V and J genes are TRBV29-1 and TRBJ2-1, with TRBD2 matching over 8 bases. The CDR3 loop spans 16 amino acids. CDR1 and CDR2 (germline): SQVTM, ANQGSEA.

This clonotype was observed a few times. This may arise from a read error, as a much more abundant clone is one base away. V is TRBV29-1 and J is TRBJ2-5; D is possibly TRBD1 or TRBD2 (5 bases each). This CDR3 comprises 14 residues. Germline assignment: CDR1 SQVTM and CDR2 ANQGSEA. The CDR3 sequence: CSVSPGAAGETRYF. The CDR3 coding sequence is TGCAGCGTTTCTCCCGGGGCGGCTGGAGAGACCCGGTACTTC.

Details on this clonotype: Likely a read error: the CDR3 ends without its conserved phenylalanine or tryptophan. The chain couples TRBV29-1 to TRBJ2-7, with D possibly TRBD2 on 5 matching bases. V was shortened by 4 bases and J by 7 bases, with 11 bases between the two germline ends. From germline, CDR1 is SQVTM and CDR2 ANQGSEA. The CDR3 sequence is 11 residues long. CDR3: CSVGERHEQYS. CDR3 DNA sequence: TGCAGCGTTGGAGAGCGGCATGAGCAGTACTCC.

Regarding this clonotype: The CDR3 ends on some other residue instead of the conserved phenylalanine or tryptophan, so this is likely a read error. The chain employs TRBV20-1 and TRBJ1-1; TRBD1 matches 9 bases. Germline CDR1 is DFQATT and CDR2 is SNEGSKA (reference sequence). CDR3 length equals 13 residues. V trimming: 8 bases; J trimming: 1 base; junction bases outside the gene matches: 5. CDR3 sequence: CSSQDRGNTEAFS. The CDR3 nucleotides are TGCAGTTCACAGGACAGGGGGAACACTGAAGCTTTCTCT.

The chain uses TRBV11-3 and TRBJ2-1; TRBD2 agrees at 14 bases. The CDR3 totals 15 residues. Germline assignment: CDR1 SGHNT and CDR2 YENEEA. V dropped 11 bases and J dropped 8; count of bases not matched to a gene: 11. The CDR3 region is CAGIHGTSGSHEQFF. The CDR3 nucleotides are TGTGCCGGCATCCACGGGACTAGCGGGAGTCATGAGCAGTTCTTC. Drawing the rest from reference TRBV11-3 and TRBJ2-1, the complete variable domain is EAGVVQSPRYKIIEKKQPVAFWCNPISGHNTLYWYLQNLGQGPELLIRYENEEAVDDSQLPKDRFSAERLKGVDSTLKIQPAELGDSAVYLCAGIHGTSGSHEQFFGPGTRLTVL.

This clonotype was seen at least ten times. One junction end disagrees with the germline gene, perhaps due to a read error. V and J are TRBV28 and TRBJ2-7; D unclear. This CDR3 region has 14 residues. The germline gives CDR1 MDHEN, CDR2 SYDVKM. In nucleotides, the CDR3 is TGTGCCAGCAGTTTATCGCTCCAGGCCCCAAGTTTGGACTTC. Its protein product is CASSLSLQAPSLDF.

In regard to this clonotype: The final CDR3 position lacks the conserved phenylalanine or tryptophan, pointing to a likely read error. The chain links TRBV29-1 to TRBJ1-2; D might be TRBD1 (5 bases). CDR1 and CDR2 from the germline V gene are SQVTM and ANQGSEA. V shed 7 bases and J shed 8 bases, with 23 bases lying between them. The CDR3 is 14 residues long. Here the CDR3 DNA reads TGCAGCGCCTCTAATCCCCAGGGTGACGAGGGCTACACCCTC. Translated: CSASNPQGDEGYTL.

Notes on this clonotype: Germline is not matched at one junction end, which may reflect a read error. The chain couples TRBV6-2 or TRBV6-3 to TRBJ2-4; TRBD2 is a possible D gene (5 bases). The CDR3 covers 13 residues. In germline, CDR1 is MNHEY, CDR2 SVGEGT. Here the CDR3 DNA reads TGTGCCAGCAATATACAGAGGGCAAACATTCAATACTTC. This sequence encodes CASNIQRANIQYF.

This clonotype turned up a few times. A much larger clone differs by one base, so this may be a read error. V gene TRBV6-5 combines with J gene TRBJ2-2; TRBD2 might be the D (5 bases). CDR1 MNHEY and CDR2 SVGAGI come from the germline V gene. The CDR3 runs to 14 residues. Trimming took off 6 bases at V and 6 bases at J, with 14 bases between the two ends. CDR3 DNA sequence: TGTGCCAGCAGACGGACTCCGTTGCCCGGGGAGCTGTTTTTT. Translation gives CASRRTPLPGELFF.

This clonotype was picked up many times. Here the CDR3 reads CAIRDNQETQYF. CDR3 nucleotides: TGTGCCATCCGGGACAACCAAGAGACCCAGTACTTC. The chain combines TRBV10-3 with TRBJ2-5; possibly TRBD1 for D (6 bases). CDR3 length: 12 residues. The V and J ends lost 8 bases and 0 bases respectively, with 7 bases between them. Germline V gives CDR1 ENHRY, CDR2 SYGVKD.

This clonotype was detected many times. The V and J genes are TRBV6-5 and TRBJ1-1, with D perhaps TRBD1 (5 bases). CDR1 MNHEY and CDR2 SVGAGI come from the germline V gene. The CDR3 totals 15 residues. V was pared by 6 bases and J by 7 bases, with 21 bases between. CDR3 region: CASRDPGEELDEAFF. For the CDR3, the DNA is TGTGCCAGCAGAGACCCGGGGGAGGAGCTCGATGAAGCTTTCTTT.

A remark on this clonotype: Given a much more abundant clone one base away, this may be a read error. This chain links TRBV20-1 with TRBJ1-1; D ambiguous. From germline, CDR1 is DFQATT and CDR2 SNEGSKA (reference sequence). The CDR3 has 11 residues. CDR3 residues: CRVQKNSEAFF. Here the CDR3 DNA reads TGCAGGGTTCAAAAGAACAGTGAAGCTTTCTTT.

As regards this clonotype: Possible read error: a much larger clone is one base away. V is TRBV5-1 and J is TRBJ2-2; D perhaps matches TRBD1 (5 bases). The CDR3 runs 15 residues. Germline V gene data show CDR1 as SGHRS and CDR2 as YFSETQ. The CDR3 protein is CASSLAAGNTWELFF. CDR3 sequence (DNA): TGCGCCAGCAGCTTGGCCGCAGGGAACACCTGGGAGCTGTTTTTT.

Remarks on this clonotype: At one end the junction does not follow the germline gene, possibly because of a read error. V and J are TRBV6-1 and TRBJ1-5; TRBD1 is a possible D gene (6 bases). Germline CDR1 MNHNS, CDR2 SASEGT. This CDR3 region has 16 residues. The DNA of the CDR3 is TGTGCCAGCAGTGAAACGGGGGGCCTGGGCAATCACCCCCAGCATTTT. Translation gives CASSETGGLGNHPQHF.

This clonotype was detected many times. The chain is built from TRBV12-3 or TRBV12-4 and TRBJ2-1; no firm D call. CDR3 size: 16 residues. Between the trimmed V and J ends, which lost 4 bases and 0 bases, there was a span of 13 bases. The CDR3 region is CASSWLGSRSYNEQFF. DNA of the CDR3: TGTGCCAGCAGTTGGCTGGGTAGCCGCTCCTACAATGAGCAGTTCTTC.

Turning to this clonotype: A read error may account for a junction end that differs from germline. V and J are TRBV4-3 and TRBJ1-1, with D unclear. The CDR3 runs to 13 residues. Germline V CDR1 and CDR2: LGHNA, YSLEER. The CDR3 spells CASSQKANTEAFF. The CDR3 nucleotides read TGCGCCAGCAGCCAAAAAGCGAACACTGAGGCTTTCTTT.

At least ten counts were recorded for this clonotype. The chain carries TRBV12-3 or TRBV12-4 and TRBJ2-2, with 8 positions matching TRBD1. CDR3 size: 16 residues. V dropped 6 bases and J dropped 0; count of bases not matched to a gene: 6. CDR3 in DNA: TGTGCCAGCAGACCCACGACAGGGGCGAACACCGGGGAGCTGTTTTTT. Translating gives CASRPTTGANTGELFF.

Comment on this clonotype: This may stem from a read error, because a much larger clone lies one nucleotide away. The CDR3 protein is CARSFINEQFF. The CDR3 DNA is TGTGCCAGGAGCTTCATCAATGAGCAGTTCTTC. The chain has TRBV5-4 and TRBJ2-1; D unresolved. The CDR3 has 11 amino acids. Germline-derived CDR1 and CDR2 are SGHNT and YYREEE (reference sequence).

As concerns this clonotype: One end of the junction varies from germline; a read error may be responsible. The chain is built from TRBV11-1 and TRBJ2-3; D is undetermined. Germline assignment: CDR1 SGHAT and CDR2 FQDESV (reference sequence). This CDR3 is 14 amino acids long. CDR3 region: CVSSDRLSRDTQYF. CDR3 sequence (DNA): TGTGTCAGCAGCGACCGACTGAGTAGAGATACGCAGTATTTT.

The V call is TRBV28, the J call TRBJ2-7; TRBD2 agrees at 9 bases. This CDR3 region has 13 residues. Germline V gene sequence: CDR1 MDHEN, CDR2 SYDVKM. CDR3 in DNA: TGTACCAACAGGTATAGCGGGAGACTCTACCAGTACTTC. Its protein product is CTNRYSGRLYQYF.